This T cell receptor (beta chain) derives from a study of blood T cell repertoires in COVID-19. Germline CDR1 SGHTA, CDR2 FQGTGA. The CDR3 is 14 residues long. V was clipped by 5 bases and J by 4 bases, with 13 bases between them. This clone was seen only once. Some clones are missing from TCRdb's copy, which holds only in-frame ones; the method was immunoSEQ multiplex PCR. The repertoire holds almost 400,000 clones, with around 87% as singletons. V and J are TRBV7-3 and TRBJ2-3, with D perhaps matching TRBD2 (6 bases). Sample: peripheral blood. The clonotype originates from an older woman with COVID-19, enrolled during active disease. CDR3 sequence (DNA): TGTGCCAGCAGCCTAATGGGACTCTCAGATACGCAGTATTTT. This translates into CASSLMGLSDTQYF. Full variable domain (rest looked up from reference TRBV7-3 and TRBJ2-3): GAGVSQTPSNKVTEKGKYVELRCDPISGHTALYWYRQSLGQGPEFLIYFQGTGAADDSGLPNDRFFAVRPEGSVSTLKIQRTERGDSAVYLCASSLMGLSDTQYFGPGTRLTVL.